This T cell receptor beta chain was retrieved from a study of tumor-infiltrating lymphocytes in primary liver carcinoma. Study background: Spanning 4.2 to 10 cm, the tumors were T1-T3 N0M0.

The blood RNA (from unsorted whole blood) was obtained, and germline DNA was also extracted. Germline V lookup: CDR1 SGHAT, CDR2 FQNNGV. The ends lost 9 bases at V and 6 bases at J; junction bases unmatched: 12. The CDR3 is made up of 14 amino acids. With 400 to 550 ng total RNA as template and a constant-region primer, TCR beta cDNA was made. Libraries covering TCR beta were generated through three nested multiplex PCR rounds (using a slightly modified ARM-PCR). TRBV1-TRBV30 forward primers and a C-beta reverse primer were used in the first two PCR rounds, which each ran for 9 to 10 cycles. One entry per CDR3 protein results from TCRdb running MiXCR on the multiplex PCR reads. The repertoire holds 300,000 to 400,000 distinct CDR3 sequences, 65% seen once, with 9% to 10% in the top ten.

The chain employs TRBV11-2 and TRBJ2-7; 9 nucleotides line up with TRBD1. The receptor was isolated from a man aged 35 to 55 with primary liver carcinoma and hepatitis B virus infection. The source material was peripheral blood. The CDR3 here is CASNYPGTGSEQYF. The CDR3, as DNA: TGTGCCAGTAACTATCCCGGGACAGGGTCCGAGCAGTACTTC.